This TCR beta chain was identified in a study of T cell responses to AZD1222 COVID-19 vaccine. General study points: Only a handful of AZD1222 recipients, about six in all, had baseline seropositivity.

Details on this clone: What it binds is not known.

This CDR3 region has 16 residues. The ends lost 5 bases at V and 2 bases at J; junction bases unmatched: 9. Germline assignment: CDR1 KGHSH and CDR2 LQKENI. The protocol was immunoSEQ multiplex PCR, while the TCRdb copy is restricted to in-frame clones and leaves out a portion. This table has approximately 150,000 clones, nearly 90% appearing once. This TCR derives from an adult who received the MenACWY meningococcal vaccine as a control. The chain carries TRBV18 and TRBJ2-7; 10 bases are a match to TRBD1. Sequenced material: peripheral blood, taken 28 days after the second dose of the MenACWY control vaccine. CDR3 sequence: CASSYGSGTGAYEQYF. CDR3 DNA sequence: TGTGCCAGCTCATACGGCTCCGGGACAGGGGCCTACGAGCAGTACTTC.